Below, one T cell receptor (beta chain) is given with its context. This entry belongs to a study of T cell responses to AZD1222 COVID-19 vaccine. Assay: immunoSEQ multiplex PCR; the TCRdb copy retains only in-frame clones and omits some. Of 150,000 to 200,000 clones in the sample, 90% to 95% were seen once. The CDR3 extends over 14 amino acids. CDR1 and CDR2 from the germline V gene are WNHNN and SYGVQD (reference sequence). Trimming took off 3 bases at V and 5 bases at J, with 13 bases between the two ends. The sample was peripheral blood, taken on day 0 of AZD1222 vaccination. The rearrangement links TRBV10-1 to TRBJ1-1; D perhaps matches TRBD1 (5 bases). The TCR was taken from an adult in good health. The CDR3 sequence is CASSETGLGTEAFF. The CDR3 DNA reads TGCGCCAGCAGTGAAACGGGGCTGGGGACTGAAGCTTTCTTT.